This TCR beta chain was documented in a study of cytomegalovirus exposure and HLA in healthy donors. Across the whole study: The same platform as the approximately 640 first-cohort repertoires was used for the 90 to 150 validation repertoires, a later analysis reported.

With regard to this clone: No antigen is known for it.

Study findings and constraints: A list of roughly 180 TCR beta chains associated with cytomegalovirus was given. A few chains linked to CMV were shown in vitro to be specific for CMV antigens.

The CDR3 runs 14 residues. The donors were members of the validation cohort, which comprised more than 90 subjects and was separate from the first cohort of 600 to 800 subjects. The assay was immunoSEQ multiplex PCR, and TCRdb's table has in-frame clones only and misses some. There are 180,000 or so clones in the sample; 86% occur only once, and approximately 2.6% lies in the top ten. The chain couples TRBV1 to TRBJ2-7; the table assigns TRBD2, which was not confirmed against the DNA. TRBV1 has pseudogene status. The sequenced sample consisted of PBMCs. This clonotype was sampled from a man in his late teens or twenties in good health and CMV-seropositive. The CDR3 spells CTSSQSSGSYEQYF. CDR3 sequence (DNA): TGCACCAGCAGCCAATCCAGCGGGAGTTACGAGCAGTACTTC.